This TCR beta chain is drawn from a study of OX40 agonist ivuxolimab in advanced cancers. The ends were cut back, 6 bases at V and 5 bases at J, with 11 bases in the middle. This CDR3 has 13 amino acids. In germline, CDR1 is KGHSH, CDR2 LQKENI. Sequenced by immunoSEQ multiplex PCR; TCRdb stores in-frame clones only, minus some. The data hold 25,000 to 35,000 clones, with roughly 82% observed a single time. About this clone: Additional DNA sequences in this sample encode the identical CDR3.

The sequence was collected from an adult with an advanced solid tumor such as melanoma, head and neck, liver or kidney cancer. The rearrangement joins TRBV18 to TRBJ2-1; D unresolved. This material consisted of CD4+ or CD8+ T cells sorted from blood, taken in a trial of the OX40 agonist ivuxolimab. The CDR3 sequence is CASSPGRDNEQFF. CDR3 bases: TGTGCCAGCTCTCCAGGACGTGACAATGAGCAGTTCTTC.